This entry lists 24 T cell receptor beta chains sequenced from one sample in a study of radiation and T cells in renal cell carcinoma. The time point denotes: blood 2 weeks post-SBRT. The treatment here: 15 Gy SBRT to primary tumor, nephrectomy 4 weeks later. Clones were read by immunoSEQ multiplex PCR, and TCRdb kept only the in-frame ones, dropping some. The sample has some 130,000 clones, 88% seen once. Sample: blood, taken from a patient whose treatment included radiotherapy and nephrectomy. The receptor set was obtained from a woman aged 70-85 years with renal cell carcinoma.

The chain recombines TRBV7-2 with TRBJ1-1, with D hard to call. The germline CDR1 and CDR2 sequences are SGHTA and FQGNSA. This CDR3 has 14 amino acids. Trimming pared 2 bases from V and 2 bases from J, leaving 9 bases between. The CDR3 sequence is CASSLIRGNTEAFF. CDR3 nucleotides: TGTGCCAGCAGCTTAATACGGGGAAACACTGAAGCTTTCTTT. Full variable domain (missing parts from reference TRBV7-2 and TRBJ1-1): GAGVSQSPSNKVTEKGKDVELRCDPISGHTALYWYRQSLGQGLEFLIYFQGNSAPDKSGLPSDRFSAERTGGSVSTLTIQRTQQEDSAVYLCASSLIRGNTEAFFGQGTRLTVV.

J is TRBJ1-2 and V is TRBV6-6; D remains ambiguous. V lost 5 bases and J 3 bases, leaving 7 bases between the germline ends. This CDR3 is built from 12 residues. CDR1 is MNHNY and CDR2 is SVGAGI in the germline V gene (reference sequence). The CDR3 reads CASSLEDYGYTF. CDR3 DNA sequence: TGTGCCAGCAGTCTGGAGGACTATGGCTACACCTTC.

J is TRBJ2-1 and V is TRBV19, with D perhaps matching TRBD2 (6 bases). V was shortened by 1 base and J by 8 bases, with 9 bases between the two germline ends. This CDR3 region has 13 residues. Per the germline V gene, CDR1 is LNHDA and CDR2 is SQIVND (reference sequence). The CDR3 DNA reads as TGTGCCAGTAGTATAGGTAGCGGCGATGAGCAGTTCTTC. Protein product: CASSIGSGDEQFF. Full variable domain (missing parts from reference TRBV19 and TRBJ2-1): DGGITQSPKYLFRKEGQNVTLSCEQNLNHDAMYWYRQDPGQGLRLIYYSQIVNDFQKGDIAEGYSVSREKKESFPLTVTSAQKNPTAFYLCASSIGSGDEQFFGPGTRLTVL.

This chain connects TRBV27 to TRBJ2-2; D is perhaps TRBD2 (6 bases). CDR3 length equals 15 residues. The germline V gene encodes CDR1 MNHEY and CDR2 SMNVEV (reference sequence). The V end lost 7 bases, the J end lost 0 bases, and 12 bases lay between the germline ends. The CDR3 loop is CASTGGAANTGELFF. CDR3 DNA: TGTGCCAGCACAGGAGGGGCGGCGAACACCGGGGAGCTGTTTTTT.

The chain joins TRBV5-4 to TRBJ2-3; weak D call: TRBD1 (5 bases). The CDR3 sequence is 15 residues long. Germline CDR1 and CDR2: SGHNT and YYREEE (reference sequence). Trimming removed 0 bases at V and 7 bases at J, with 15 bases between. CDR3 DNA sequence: TGTGCCAGCAGCTTGGCGCAGGGATTGAGTTATACGCAGTATTTT. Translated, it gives CASSLAQGLSYTQYF.

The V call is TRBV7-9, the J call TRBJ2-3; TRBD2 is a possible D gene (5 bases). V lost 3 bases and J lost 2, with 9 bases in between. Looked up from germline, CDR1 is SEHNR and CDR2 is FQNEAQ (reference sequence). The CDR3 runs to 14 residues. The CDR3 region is CASSFGLSTDTQYF. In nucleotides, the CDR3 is TGTGCCAGCAGCTTCGGACTGTCCACAGATACGCAGTATTTT.

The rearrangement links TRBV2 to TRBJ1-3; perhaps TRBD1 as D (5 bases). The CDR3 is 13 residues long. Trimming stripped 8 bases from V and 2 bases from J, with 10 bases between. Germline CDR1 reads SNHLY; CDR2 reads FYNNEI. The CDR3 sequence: CASGETAGNTIYF. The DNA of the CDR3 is TGTGCCAGCGGGGAGACAGCTGGAAACACCATATATTTT.

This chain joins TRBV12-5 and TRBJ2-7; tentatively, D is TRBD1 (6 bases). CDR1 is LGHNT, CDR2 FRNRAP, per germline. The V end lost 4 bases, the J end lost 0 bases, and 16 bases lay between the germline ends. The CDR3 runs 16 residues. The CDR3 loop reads CASGSGDRPFSYEQYF. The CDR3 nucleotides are TGTGCTAGTGGTTCCGGAGACAGGCCCTTCTCCTACGAGCAGTACTTC.

CDR3 protein: CASSLAPGTGKFSYGYTF. Written as DNA, the CDR3 is TGTGCCAGCAGCTTGGCCCCCGGGACAGGGAAGTTTAGCTATGGCTACACCTTC. V and J are TRBV5-8 and TRBJ1-2; 9 nucleotides match TRBD1. V shed 0 bases and J 4 bases; nucleotides not matched to a gene: 13. Germline V gene data show CDR1 as SGHTS and CDR2 as YDEGEE. CDR3 length equals 18 residues.

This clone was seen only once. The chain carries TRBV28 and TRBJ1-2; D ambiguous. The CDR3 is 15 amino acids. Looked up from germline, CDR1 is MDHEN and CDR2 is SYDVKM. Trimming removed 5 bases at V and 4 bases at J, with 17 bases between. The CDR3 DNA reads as TGTGCCAGCAGTCCATGGACCCTGCCTTTCTATGGCTACACCTTC. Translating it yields CASSPWTLPFYGYTF.

The CDR3 protein is CASSPGTGSGNTQYF. The CDR3 nucleotides read TGTGCCAGCAGTCCCGGGACAGGGAGCGGTAATACGCAGTATTTT. This chain links TRBV11-3 with TRBJ2-3; 9 nucleotides line up with TRBD1. Trimming removed 6 bases from V and 7 bases from J; junction bases left unmatched: 11. The CDR3 covers 15 residues. From germline, CDR1 is SGHNT and CDR2 YENEEA.

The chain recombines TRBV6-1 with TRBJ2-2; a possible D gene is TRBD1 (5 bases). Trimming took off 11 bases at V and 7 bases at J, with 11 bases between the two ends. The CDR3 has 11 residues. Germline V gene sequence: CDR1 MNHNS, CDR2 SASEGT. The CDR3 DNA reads TGTGCCGTCAGGGTCCTCGGGGAGCTGTTTTTT. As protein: CAVRVLGELFF.

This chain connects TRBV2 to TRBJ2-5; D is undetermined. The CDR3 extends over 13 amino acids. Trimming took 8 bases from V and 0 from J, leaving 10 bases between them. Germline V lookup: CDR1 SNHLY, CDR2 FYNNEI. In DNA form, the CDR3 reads TGTGCCAGCGGAAGAGAGAACCAAGAGACCCAGTACTTC. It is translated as CASGRENQETQYF.

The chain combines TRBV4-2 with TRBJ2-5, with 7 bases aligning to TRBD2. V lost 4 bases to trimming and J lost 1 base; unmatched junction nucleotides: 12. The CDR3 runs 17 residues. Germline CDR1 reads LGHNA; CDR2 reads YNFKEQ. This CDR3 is CASSRKGVGGSQETQYF. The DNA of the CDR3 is TGTGCCAGCAGCCGAAAGGGTGTGGGCGGGAGCCAAGAGACCCAGTACTTC.

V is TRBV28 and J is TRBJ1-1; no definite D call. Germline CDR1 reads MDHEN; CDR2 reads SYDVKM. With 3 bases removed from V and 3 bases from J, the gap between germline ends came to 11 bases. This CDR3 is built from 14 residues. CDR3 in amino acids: CASSFRGRDTEAFF. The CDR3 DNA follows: TGTGCCAGCAGTTTTCGGGGTAGGGACACTGAAGCTTTCTTT.

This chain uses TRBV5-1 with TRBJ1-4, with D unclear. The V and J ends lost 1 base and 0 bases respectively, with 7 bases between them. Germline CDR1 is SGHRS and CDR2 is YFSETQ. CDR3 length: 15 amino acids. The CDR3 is CASSLSTTTNEKLFF. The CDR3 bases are TGCGCCAGCAGCTTGAGCACAACAACTAATGAAAAACTGTTTTTT.

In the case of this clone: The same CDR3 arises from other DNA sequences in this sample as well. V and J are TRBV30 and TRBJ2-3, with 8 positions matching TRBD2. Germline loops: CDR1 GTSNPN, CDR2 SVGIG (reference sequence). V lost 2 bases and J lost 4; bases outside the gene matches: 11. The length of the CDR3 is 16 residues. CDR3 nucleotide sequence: TGTGCCTGGAGTTTCCCGGGGGGGCGGGGACCAGATACGCAGTATTTT. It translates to CAWSFPGGRGPDTQYF.

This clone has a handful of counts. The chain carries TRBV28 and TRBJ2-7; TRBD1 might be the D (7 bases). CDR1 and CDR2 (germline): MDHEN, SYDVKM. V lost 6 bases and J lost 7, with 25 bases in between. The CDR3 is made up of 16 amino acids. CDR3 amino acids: CASSLWGAGGPREQYF. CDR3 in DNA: TGTGCCAGCAGCTTGTGGGGGGCAGGGGGACCTCGGGAGCAGTACTTC.

In DNA form, the CDR3 reads TGTGCCACCAGCAGAGGTGGGACAGGTAACTATGGCTACACCTTC. Encoded protein: CATSRGGTGNYGYTF. The chain recombines TRBV15 with TRBJ1-2, with 8 bases fitting TRBD1. The J segment lost 1 base and the V segment lost 1 base, leaving 2 bases of the junction unmatched. The CDR3 sequence is 15 residues long. The germline CDR1 and CDR2 sequences are LNHNV and YYDKDF (reference sequence).

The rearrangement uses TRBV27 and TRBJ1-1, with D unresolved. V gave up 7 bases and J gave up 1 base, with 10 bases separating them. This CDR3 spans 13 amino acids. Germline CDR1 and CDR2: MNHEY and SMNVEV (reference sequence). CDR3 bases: TGTGCCAGCAATTCACCATCGAACACTGAAGCTTTCTTT. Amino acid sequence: CASNSPSNTEAFF.

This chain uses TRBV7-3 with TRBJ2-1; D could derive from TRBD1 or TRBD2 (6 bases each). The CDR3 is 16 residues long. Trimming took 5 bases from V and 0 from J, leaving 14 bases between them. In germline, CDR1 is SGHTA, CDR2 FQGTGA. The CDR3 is CASSPTGGYSYNEQFF. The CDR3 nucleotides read TGTGCCAGCAGCCCCACCGGGGGCTACTCCTACAATGAGCAGTTCTTC.

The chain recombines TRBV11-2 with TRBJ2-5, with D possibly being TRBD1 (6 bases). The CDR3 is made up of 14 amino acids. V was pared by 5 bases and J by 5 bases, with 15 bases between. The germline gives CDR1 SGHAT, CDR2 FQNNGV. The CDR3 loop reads CASSADTGFETQYF. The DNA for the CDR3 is TGTGCCAGCAGCGCGGACACAGGGTTTGAGACCCAGTACTTC.

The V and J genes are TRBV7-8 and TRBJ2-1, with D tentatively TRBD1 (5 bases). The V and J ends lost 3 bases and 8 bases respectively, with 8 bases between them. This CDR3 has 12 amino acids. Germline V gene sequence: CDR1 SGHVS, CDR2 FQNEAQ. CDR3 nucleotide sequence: TGTGCCAGCAGCTTGTGGGGCGATGAGCAGTTCTTC. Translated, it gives CASSLWGDEQFF.

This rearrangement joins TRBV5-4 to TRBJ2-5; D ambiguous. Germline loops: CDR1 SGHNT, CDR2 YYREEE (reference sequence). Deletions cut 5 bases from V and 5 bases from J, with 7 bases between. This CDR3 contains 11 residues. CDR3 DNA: TGTGCCAGCAGAGTGGGGGAGACCCAGTACTTC. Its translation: CASRVGETQYF.